The 32 T cell receptor beta chains reported below all come from one sample, sequenced in a study of control samples from healthy donors and cancer patients. Measured with immunoSEQ multiplex PCR; TCRdb has only the in-frame clones, and not every one. The sample has roughly 130,000 clones; around 90% are singletons. Specimen: blood. These receptors were collected from a man aged 18 to 29 in good health.

This chain connects TRBV6-5 to TRBJ2-7, with 8 bases matching TRBD1. Germline V CDR1 and CDR2: MNHEY, SVGAGI. The CDR3 loop spans 15 amino acids. V gave up 6 bases and J gave up 4 bases; unmatched junction bases: 11. Here the CDR3 reads CASSPETGVLYEQYV. DNA for the CDR3: TGTGCCAGCAGCCCCGAGACAGGGGTCCTATACGAGCAGTACGTC.

The chain is built from TRBV19 and TRBJ1-2, with D possibly TRBD1 on 5 matching bases. Per germline, CDR1 LNHDA and CDR2 SQIVND (reference sequence). CDR3 length equals 15 residues. The CDR3 sequence: CATGTEQDTNYGYTF. CDR3 coding DNA: TGTGCAACCGGAACAGAGCAGGACACTAACTATGGCTACACCTTC. The full variable domain, completed using reference TRBV19 and TRBJ1-2, is DGGITQSPKYLFRKEGQNVTLSCEQNLNHDAMYWYRQDPGQGLRLIYYSQIVNDFQKGDIAEGYSVSREKKESFPLTVTSAQKNPTAFYLCATGTEQDTNYGYTFGSGTRLTVV.

The rearrangement uses TRBV6-5 and TRBJ1-1; no firm D call. The CDR3 covers 15 residues. Trimming stripped 6 bases from V and 5 bases from J, with 19 bases between. Germline V gene data show CDR1 as MNHEY and CDR2 as SVGAGI. The CDR3 region is CASSPLWGTGTEAFF. CDR3 nucleotides: TGTGCCAGCAGCCCACTATGGGGAACCGGAACTGAAGCTTTCTTT.

This CDR3 is CASSFSGSGYGYTF. The CDR3 DNA follows: TGTGCCAGCAGCTTCTCAGGTAGCGGCTATGGCTACACCTTC. The chain has TRBV7-8 and TRBJ1-2; no reliable D call. CDR3 size: 14 residues. Per the germline V gene, CDR1 is SGHVS and CDR2 is FQNEAQ. With 3 bases removed from V and 4 bases from J, the gap between germline ends came to 12 bases.

This chain connects TRBV6-1 to TRBJ1-6; 7 bases match TRBD1. The CDR3 covers 15 residues. The junction had 7 bases not matched to a gene; V was cut back by 3 bases and J by 8 bases. Germline assignment: CDR1 MNHNS and CDR2 SASEGT. The CDR3, as DNA: TGTGCCAGCAGTGAGAAATGGACAGGAGATTCACCCCTCCACTTT. Protein sequence: CASSEKWTGDSPLHF.

The rearrangement uses TRBV2 and TRBJ1-4; D remains unclear. Looked up from germline, CDR1 is SNHLY and CDR2 is FYNNEI. V lost 1 base, J lost 10 bases, and 13 bases lay in between. The CDR3 length is 14 residues. The CDR3 sequence: CASSEGGSRSKLFF. Here the CDR3 DNA reads TGTGCCAGCAGTGAAGGCGGGAGCAGATCAAAACTGTTTTTT.

The chain is built from TRBV9 and TRBJ2-3; TRBD2 aligns across 7 bases. Germline V CDR1 and CDR2: SGDLS, YYNGEE. The CDR3 loop spans 14 amino acids. V was pared by 3 bases and J by 4 bases, with 5 bases of the junction left unmatched. Written as DNA, the CDR3 is TGTGCCAGCAGCGAGGGGAGGGGTTCAGATACGCAGTATTTT. It codes for CASSEGRGSDTQYF.

This clone was seen once. The V call is TRBV7-9, the J call TRBJ1-5; D is unresolved. Germline V CDR1 and CDR2: SEHNR, FQNEAQ (reference sequence). CDR3 length: 15 residues. V lost 6 bases and J lost 1, with 13 bases in between. CDR3 protein: CASRPAGRSNQPQHF. CDR3 in DNA: TGTGCCAGCAGACCGGCAGGTCGGAGCAATCAGCCCCAGCATTTT.

V gene TRBV5-4 combines with J gene TRBJ1-6, with unresolved D. V was clipped by 0 bases and J by 10 bases, with 17 bases between them. The CDR3 covers 16 residues. Per germline, CDR1 SGHNT and CDR2 YYREEE (reference sequence). CDR3 loop: CASSLVPRITGSPLHF. Here the CDR3 DNA reads TGTGCCAGCAGCTTGGTGCCCAGGATCACCGGGTCACCCCTCCACTTT.

V usage is TRBV15 and J usage is TRBJ2-7, with 9 bases matching TRBD1. The CDR3 loop spans 14 amino acids. The ends lost 3 bases at V and 3 bases at J; junction bases unmatched: 3. Looked up from germline, CDR1 is LNHNV and CDR2 is YYDKDF (reference sequence). CDR3 coding DNA: TGTGCCACCAGCAGCGACAGGGGGAACTACGAGCAGTACTTC. This encodes CATSSDRGNYEQYF.

The table lists this clone with a count of one. CDR3: CASSETGTDTQYF. The DNA of the CDR3 is TGTGCCAGCAGTGAAACCGGGACAGATACGCAGTATTTT. The chain carries TRBV6-1 and TRBJ2-3; D is undetermined. The CDR3 runs 13 residues. CDR1 is MNHNS and CDR2 is SASEGT in the germline V gene. V dropped 2 bases and J dropped 3 bases, with 6 bases sitting between them.

The V gene is TRBV3-1 (or the pseudogene TRBV3-2), the J gene TRBJ1-1; no clear D gene. The CDR3 has 12 amino acids. V was pared by 8 bases and J by 0 bases, with 7 bases between. CDR1 is LGHDT and CDR2 is YNNKEL in the germline V gene (reference sequence). DNA of the CDR3: TGTGCCAGCGGTCCTCTGAACACTGAAGCTTTCTTT. This codes for CASGPLNTEAFF.

The chain is built from TRBV2 and TRBJ2-5, with 8 bases fitting TRBD1. The CDR3 sequence is 15 residues long. Germline trimming cut 8 bases from V and 2 bases from J; bases unmatched to any gene: 10. CDR1 is SNHLY and CDR2 is FYNNEI in the germline V gene. The CDR3 loop reads CASSSGQGLQETQYF. The CDR3 DNA follows: TGTGCCAGCTCCTCTGGACAGGGCTTACAAGAGACCCAGTACTTC.

The chain has TRBV3-1 (or the pseudogene TRBV3-2) and TRBJ2-1, with D unresolved. The CDR3 is 14 amino acids. With 0 bases removed from V and 6 bases from J, the gap between germline ends came to 9 bases. The germline gives CDR1 LGHDT, CDR2 YNNKEL (reference sequence). In DNA form, the CDR3 reads TGTGCCAGCAGCCAAGATGGCCTATTCAATGAGCAGTTCTTC. It translates to CASSQDGLFNEQFF.

V is TRBV5-1 and J is TRBJ2-2; 12 bases fit TRBD2. CDR3 size: 15 residues. The germline CDR1 and CDR2 sequences are SGHRS and YFSETQ. Trimming at V came to 4 bases and at J to 7 bases, leaving 5 bases not matched to a gene. The CDR3 DNA follows: TGCGCCAGCAGCGCTAGCGGGAGGGCCTTCGGGGAGCTGTTTTTT. The encoded protein is CASSASGRAFGELFF.

The chain recombines TRBV7-9 with TRBJ1-2; D remains unclear. The V end lost 4 bases, the J end lost 3 bases, and 18 bases lay between the germline ends. Germline V gives CDR1 SEHNR, CDR2 FQNEAQ (reference sequence). CDR3 length equals 16 residues. DNA of the CDR3: TGTGCCAGCAGCTCCAGTTACTCAAAACCGCACTATGGCTACACCTTC. Translation: CASSSSYSKPHYGYTF.

V gene TRBV29-1 combines with J gene TRBJ1-5; weak D call: TRBD1 (6 bases). V was clipped by 4 bases and J by 6 bases, with 13 bases between them. The V gene's germline CDR1 is SQVTM and CDR2 ANQGSEA. The CDR3 length is 13 residues. The CDR3 protein is CSVGEQGSQPQHF. The DNA for the CDR3 is TGCAGCGTTGGAGAACAGGGTAGTCAGCCCCAGCATTTT.

This chain links TRBV5-1 with TRBJ1-1, with a tentative D call TRBD1 (6 bases). The CDR3 is made up of 13 amino acids. V was cut by 2 bases and J by 6 bases, with 11 bases left in between. Germline V gene lookup returns CDR1 SGHRS and CDR2 YFSETQ. This chain's CDR3 is CASSFQGTAEAFF. The CDR3 nucleotides read TGCGCCAGCAGCTTTCAGGGGACTGCTGAAGCTTTCTTT.

The chain has TRBV5-1 and TRBJ1-2, with D maybe TRBD1 (5 bases). This CDR3 spans 13 amino acids. Germline assignment: CDR1 SGHRS and CDR2 YFSETQ. V lost 3 bases, J lost 8 bases, and 14 bases lay in between. The CDR3 DNA reads TGCGCCAGCAGCTCCGGGGACGGCGGGGGCTACACCTTC. It is translated as CASSSGDGGGYTF.

The rearrangement links TRBV9 to TRBJ2-1; the match to TRBD2 covers 11 bases. The CDR3 spans 15 residues. Germline CDR1 is SGDLS and CDR2 is YYNGEE. The V segment lost 0 bases and the J segment 7 bases; nucleotides outside the gene matches: 3. Here the CDR3 reads CASSVGLAGSNEQFF. CDR3 bases: TGTGCCAGCAGCGTAGGACTAGCGGGGTCAAATGAGCAGTTCTTC.

The J gene is TRBJ2-3, the V gene TRBV3-1 (or the pseudogene TRBV3-2); the D call may be TRBD1 or TRBD2 (6 bases each). Germline CDR1 is LGHDT and CDR2 is YNNKEL (reference sequence). The CDR3 has 16 residues. With 11 bases removed from V and 6 bases from J, the gap between germline ends came to 27 bases. This chain's CDR3 is CAAGGGEGTGRDTQYF. The CDR3 DNA is TGTGCCGCTGGAGGGGGAGAGGGAACAGGAAGGGATACGCAGTATTTT.

The chain is built from TRBV7-2 and TRBJ1-1; a possible D gene is TRBD1 (5 bases). The germline CDR1 and CDR2 sequences are SGHTA and FQGNSA. V dropped 1 base and J dropped 5 bases, with 17 bases sitting between them. The CDR3 has 16 amino acids. CDR3: CASSLVLSQGETEAFF. DNA for the CDR3: TGTGCCAGCAGCTTAGTTCTCTCGCAGGGCGAAACTGAAGCTTTCTTT.

The rearrangement links TRBV13 to TRBJ2-5, with TRBD1 matching over 7 bases. Losses at the gene ends were 5 bases for V and 2 bases for J; bases not matched to a gene: 8. This CDR3 comprises 15 residues. Germline V gene lookup returns CDR1 PRHDT and CDR2 FYEKMQ (reference sequence). In DNA, the CDR3 is TGTGCCAGCAGCCCAGGGGGAGTGGGTCAAGAGACCCAGTACTTC. It translates to CASSPGGVGQETQYF.

CDR3 sequence: CASSQDWTSGNEQFF. The CDR3 DNA sequence: TGCGCCAGCAGCCAAGATTGGACTAGCGGTAATGAGCAGTTCTTC. The chain joins TRBV4-3 to TRBJ2-1, with 10 nucleotides matching TRBD2. The junction had 3 bases not matched to a gene; V was cut back by 0 bases and J by 7 bases. Germline V gene lookup returns CDR1 LGHNA and CDR2 YSLEER. There are 15 residues in the CDR3.

V gene TRBV5-1 combines with J gene TRBJ1-4; 9 positions match TRBD1. The V segment lost 4 bases and the J segment 7 bases; nucleotides outside the gene matches: 8. This CDR3 is 15 amino acids long. In germline, CDR1 is SGHRS, CDR2 YFSETQ. The CDR3 here is CASSADRGFSEKLFF. As DNA, the CDR3 is TGCGCCAGCAGCGCGGACAGGGGCTTTTCTGAAAAACTGTTTTTT.

This clone was found once. The genes are TRBV7-2 and TRBJ2-5, with a weak D call TRBD2 (7 bases). Germline V gene data show CDR1 as SGHTA and CDR2 as FQGNSA. CDR3 length: 14 residues. Trimming pared 6 bases from V and 1 base from J, leaving 12 bases between. Written as DNA, the CDR3 is TGTGCCAGCAGATCGGGGGGCAGCCAAGAGACCCAGTACTTC. Translating gives CASRSGGSQETQYF.

V and J are TRBV11-2 and TRBJ2-7; no firm D call. The CDR3 contains 12 residues. Germline V gives CDR1 SGHAT, CDR2 FQNNGV. V was pared by 1 base and J by 9 bases, with 10 bases between. This CDR3 reads CASSLAIDGQYF. The CDR3 nucleotides are TGTGCCAGCAGCTTAGCGATTGACGGGCAGTACTTC.

The CDR3 reads CASSPRGHPDTTIYF. The CDR3 bases are TGTGCCAGCAGCCCCCGGGGACATCCCGATACCACCATATATTTT. This chain joins TRBV14 and TRBJ1-3, with D perhaps TRBD1 (6 bases). In germline, CDR1 is SGHDN, CDR2 FVKESK. The ends were cut back, 4 bases at V and 9 bases at J, with 19 bases in the middle. The CDR3 is 15 amino acids.

The chain joins TRBV18 to TRBJ1-1; D gene uncertain. This CDR3 region has 13 residues. Germline-derived CDR1 and CDR2 are KGHSH and LQKENI. The V and J ends lost 2 bases and 3 bases respectively, with 7 bases between them. CDR3 coding DNA: TGTGCCAGCTCACCAACCGGGTACACTGAAGCTTTCTTT. This sequence encodes CASSPTGYTEAFF.

This clone has a handful of counts. This chain joins TRBV2 and TRBJ1-3; no clear D. Germline CDR1 SNHLY, CDR2 FYNNEI. The CDR3 has 15 residues. Trimming shortened V by 4 bases and J by 6 bases, and 16 bases separated the two germline ends. CDR3 in DNA: TGTGCCAGCAGTGTTGGTGAAGCAGTGGAAAACACCATATATTTT. Translation gives CASSVGEAVENTIYF.

The CDR3 spells CSVELAGGPPDTQYF. DNA of the CDR3: TGCAGCGTCGAATTAGCGGGGGGGCCCCCAGATACGCAGTATTTT. V gene TRBV29-1 combines with J gene TRBJ2-3, with 11 bases aligning to TRBD2. Germline CDR1 and CDR2: SQVTM and ANQGSEA. J gave up 4 bases and V 6 bases, and 9 bases lay outside the gene matches. This CDR3 is 15 amino acids long.

V usage is TRBV28 and J usage is TRBJ1-3, with 9 bases aligning to TRBD1. Trimming at V came to 5 bases and at J to 0 bases, leaving 2 bases not matched to a gene. The germline V gene encodes CDR1 MDHEN and CDR2 SYDVKM. The CDR3 consists of 15 residues. Written as DNA, the CDR3 is TGTGCCAGCAGTACAGGGGGCAGCTCTGGAAACACCATATATTTT. This sequence encodes CASSTGGSSGNTIYF.